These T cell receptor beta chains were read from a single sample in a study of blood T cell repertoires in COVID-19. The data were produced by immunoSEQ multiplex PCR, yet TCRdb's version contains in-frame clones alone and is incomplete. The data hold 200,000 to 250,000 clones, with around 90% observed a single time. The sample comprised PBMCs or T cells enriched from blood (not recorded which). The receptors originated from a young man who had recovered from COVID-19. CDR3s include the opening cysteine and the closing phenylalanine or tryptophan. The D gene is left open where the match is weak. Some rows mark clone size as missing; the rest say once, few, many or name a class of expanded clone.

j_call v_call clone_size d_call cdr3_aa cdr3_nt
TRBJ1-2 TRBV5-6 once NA CASSLVTLANYGYTF TGTGCCAGCAGCTTGGTGACTCTAGCTAACTATGGCTACACCTTC
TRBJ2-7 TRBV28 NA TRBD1 CASSLTGVSGSYEQYF TGTGCCAGCAGTTTGACAGGGGTATCAGGTTCCTACGAGCAGTACTTC
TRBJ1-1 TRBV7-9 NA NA CASSLLRSLNTEAFF TGTGCCAGCAGCTTACTGCGAAGCTTGAACACTGAAGCTTTCTTT
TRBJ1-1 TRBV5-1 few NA CASRVWGDTEAFF TGCGCCAGCCGTGTGTGGGGGGACACTGAAGCTTTCTTT
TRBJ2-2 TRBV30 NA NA CAWTPRGAEQELFF TGTGCCTGGACCCCTCGGGGGGCGGAGCAGGAGCTGTTTTTT
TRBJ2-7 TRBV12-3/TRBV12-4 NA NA CATSKQGFHEQYF TGTGCCACCTCCAAACAGGGCTTCCACGAGCAGTACTTC
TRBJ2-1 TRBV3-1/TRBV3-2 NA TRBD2 CASSPTTGTSGGEQFF TGTGCCAGCAGCCCTACGACCGGGACTAGCGGGGGTGAGCAGTTCTTC
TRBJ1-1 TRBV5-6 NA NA CASSLVGAGTEAFF TGTGCCAGCAGCTTGGTGGGGGCAGGGACCGAAGCTTTCTTT
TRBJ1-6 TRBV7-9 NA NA CASSSMEYTYNSPLHF TGTGCCAGCAGCTCCATGGAGTACACCTATAATTCACCCCTCCACTTT
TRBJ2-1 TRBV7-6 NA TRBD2 CASSLRGGAHNEQFF TGTGCCAGCAGCTTACGCGGGGGGGCTCATAATGAGCAGTTCTTC
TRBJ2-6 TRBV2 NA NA CASTRDGANVLTF TGTGCCAGCACACGGGATGGGGCCAACGTCCTGACTTTC
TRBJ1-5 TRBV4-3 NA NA CASSPILSNQPQHF TGCGCCAGCAGCCCTATACTTAGCAATCAGCCCCAGCATTTT
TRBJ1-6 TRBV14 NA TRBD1 CASSRITGGDNSPLHF TGTGCCAGCAGCCGAATAACAGGGGGGGATAATTCACCCCTCCACTTT
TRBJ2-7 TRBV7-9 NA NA CASSSGTLYEQYF TGTGCCAGCAGCAGCGGGACACTCTACGAGCAGTACTTC
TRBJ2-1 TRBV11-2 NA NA CASSGLSRERWEQFF TGTGCCAGCAGCGGACTTTCAAGGGAGCGTTGGGAGCAGTTCTTC
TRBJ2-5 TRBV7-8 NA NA CASSQARGKQETQYF TGTGCCAGCAGCCAAGCTCGCGGCAAACAAGAGACCCAGTACTTC
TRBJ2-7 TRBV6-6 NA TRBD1 CASTSSRDSIEQYF TGTGCCAGCACCTCGTCCCGGGACAGTATCGAGCAGTACTTC
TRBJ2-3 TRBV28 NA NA CASAASGMGTDTQYF TGTGCCAGCGCCGCTTCCGGGATGGGCACAGATACGCAGTATTTT
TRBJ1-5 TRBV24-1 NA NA CATSDTNRVAGQPQHF TGTGCCACCAGTGACACAAACAGGGTTGCGGGTCAGCCCCAGCATTTT
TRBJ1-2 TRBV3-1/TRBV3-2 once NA CASSDHGRANYGYTF TGTGCCAGCAGCGATCACGGGAGAGCTAACTATGGCTACACCTTC
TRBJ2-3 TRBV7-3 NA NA CASSQSSVWGDTQYF TGTGCCAGCAGCCAATCCTCGGTGTGGGGCGATACGCAGTATTTT
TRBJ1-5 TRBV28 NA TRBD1 CASSPQKTGLGQPQHF TGTGCCAGCTCACCACAGAAGACAGGGCTTGGTCAGCCCCAGCATTTT
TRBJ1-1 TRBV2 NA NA CASNRRQLNTEAFF TGTGCCAGCAACAGGCGACAGCTAAACACTGAAGCTTTCTTT
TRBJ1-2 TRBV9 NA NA CASSVASWLGGYGYTF TGTGCCAGCAGCGTAGCTTCATGGCTCGGAGGGTATGGCTACACCTTC
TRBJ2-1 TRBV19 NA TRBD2 CASRPPPSGAYNEQFF TGTGCCAGTAGACCCCCCCCTAGCGGGGCGTACAATGAGCAGTTCTTC
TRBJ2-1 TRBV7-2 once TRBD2 CASSLGSSGSTNEQFF TGTGCCAGCAGCTTAGGGTCTAGCGGGAGTACGAATGAGCAGTTCTTC
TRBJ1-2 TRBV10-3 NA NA CAIPGQVEGYTF TGTGCCATCCCAGGCCAGGTGGAAGGCTACACCTTC
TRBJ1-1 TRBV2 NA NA CASSGAGYTEAFF TGTGCCAGCAGTGGGGCGGGTTACACTGAAGCTTTCTTT
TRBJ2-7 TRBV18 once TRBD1 CASSRDRVTYEQYF TGTGCCAGCTCACGGGACAGGGTTACCTACGAGCAGTACTTC
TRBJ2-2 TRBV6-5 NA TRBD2 CASSYWGGWDTGELFF TGTGCCAGCAGTTACTGGGGGGGATGGGACACCGGGGAGCTGTTTTTT
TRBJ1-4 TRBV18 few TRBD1 CASSQGTGVEKLFF TGTGCCAGCTCCCAGGGGACAGGAGTTGAAAAACTGTTTTTT
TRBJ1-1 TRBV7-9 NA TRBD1 CASRQGAGRNTEAFF TGTGCCAGCAGGCAGGGGGCCGGTAGGAACACTGAAGCTTTCTTT
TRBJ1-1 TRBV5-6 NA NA CASSFKGSEAFF TGTGCCAGCAGCTTTAAAGGGAGTGAAGCTTTCTTT
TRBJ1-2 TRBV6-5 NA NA CASSQGHFYGYTF TGTGCCAGCAGTCAGGGACACTTCTATGGCTACACCTTC
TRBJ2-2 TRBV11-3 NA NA CASSVQGWGGELFF TGTGCCAGCAGTGTACAGGGTTGGGGAGGGGAGCTGTTTTTT
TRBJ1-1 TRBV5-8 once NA CASSSTVTEAFF TGTGCCAGCAGCTCGACAGTTACTGAAGCTTTCTTT
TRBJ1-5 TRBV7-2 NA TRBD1 CASSSSGTDNQPQHF TGTGCCAGCAGCTCCTCCGGGACAGACAATCAGCCCCAGCATTTT
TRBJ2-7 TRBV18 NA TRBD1 CASSPGQGAREQYF TGTGCCAGCTCACCTGGACAGGGGGCAAGGGAGCAGTACTTC
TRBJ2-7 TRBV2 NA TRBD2 CASDPRRLAVGYEQYF TGTGCCAGCGACCCCAGGCGTCTAGCGGTTGGCTACGAGCAGTACTTC
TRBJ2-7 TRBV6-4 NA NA CASSDPTESSYEQYF TGTGCCAGCAGTGACCCAACTGAAAGCTCCTACGAGCAGTACTTC
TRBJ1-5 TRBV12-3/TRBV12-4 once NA CASSLSPQPQHF TGTGCCAGCAGTTTAAGCCCCCAGCCCCAGCATTTT
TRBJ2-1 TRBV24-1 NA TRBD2 CATSDSLGGRGTYNEQFF TGTGCCACCAGTGATTCTCTGGGCGGGAGGGGGACCTACAATGAGCAGTTCTTC
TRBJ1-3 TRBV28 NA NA CASSRQPTAGNTIYF TGTGCCAGCAGTCGACAGCCTACTGCTGGAAACACCATATATTTT
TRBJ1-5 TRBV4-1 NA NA CASSQRGNSNQPQHF TGCGCCAGCAGCCAGAGGGGGAATAGCAATCAGCCCCAGCATTTT
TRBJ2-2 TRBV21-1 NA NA CASSTQGARAGEGGTGELFF TGTGCCAGCAGCACACAGGGGGCCCGCGCGGGAGAGGGTGGCACCGGGGAGCTGTTTTTT
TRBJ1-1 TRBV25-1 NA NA CASRGRAEAFF TGTGCCAGCAGAGGGAGGGCTGAAGCTTTCTTT
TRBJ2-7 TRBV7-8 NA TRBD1 CASSIQKGQGAQYF TGTGCCAGCAGCATACAAAAGGGACAGGGGGCGCAGTACTTC
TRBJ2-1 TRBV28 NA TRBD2 CASTSSGRLSNEQFF TGTGCCAGCACCTCTAGCGGGAGATTGTCCAATGAGCAGTTCTTC
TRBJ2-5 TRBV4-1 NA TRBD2 CASSRSGSQETQYF TGCGCCAGCAGCCGTAGCGGGAGCCAAGAGACCCAGTACTTC
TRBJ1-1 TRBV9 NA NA CASSVGQAMNTEAFF TGTGCCAGCAGCGTAGGGCAGGCCATGAACACTGAAGCTTTCTTT
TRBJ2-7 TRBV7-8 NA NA CASRGGFFYEQYF TGTGCCAGCAGGGGAGGTTTCTTCTACGAGCAGTACTTC
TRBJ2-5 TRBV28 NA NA CASSLSERGQETQYF TGTGCCAGCAGTTTATCCGAGAGGGGGCAAGAGACCCAGTACTTC
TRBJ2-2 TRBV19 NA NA CASSWRITGELFF TGTGCCAGTAGTTGGCGGATCACCGGGGAGCTGTTTTTT